What follows describes a single T cell receptor (beta chain). The data belong to a study of blood T cells in healthy people across ages. Turning to the study itself: About one barcoded TCR beta cDNA was captured per two T cells.

Alongside a J-beta primer mix, a sample-barcoded 5' primer served in a second PCR lasting 7 to 11 cycles. The study obtained at least 2.5 million CDR3-containing paired-end reads from every sample. Using its own MiXCR run on the 5' RACE reads, TCRdb lists one record per CDR3 protein. The data show around 1.5 million distinct CDR3 sequences, approximately 42% seen once. This TCR came from a woman between 18 and 30 years old in good health. Sequencing input: blood.

The CDR3 is CASSSLRQGTGGYTF. In nucleotides, the CDR3 is TGTGCCAGCAGCTCACTCAGACAGGGGACTGGCGGCTACACCTTC. This rearrangement joins TRBV7-2 to TRBJ1-2; 8 nucleotides line up with TRBD1. V dropped 4 bases and J dropped 8; count of bases not matched to a gene: 12. The CDR3 contains 15 residues. The germline V gene has CDR1 SGHTA and CDR2 FQGNSA. The variable domain in full, completed from reference TRBV7-2 and TRBJ1-2, reads GAGVSQSPSNKVTEKGKDVELRCDPISGHTALYWYRQSLGQGLEFLIYFQGNSAPDKSGLPSDRFSAERTGGSVSTLTIQRTQQEDSAVYLCASSSLRQGTGGYTFGSGTRLTVV.